This is a list of T cell receptor beta chains from one sample in a study of T cells in Graves' hyperthyroidism and ophthalmopathy. TCRdb passed the multiplex PCR reads through MiXCR, listing each CDR3 protein once. The table has about 350,000 distinct CDR3 sequences, roughly 17% seen once; the top ten hold 34%. Sequencing used blood. Receptors originate from a woman aged 25 to 39 with Graves' hyperthyroidism that later progressed to Graves' ophthalmopathy. Both conserved end residues are part of each CDR3. A D gene is named only where the DNA matches it firmly. Where a row states a size, it is once, few, many or the class of an expanded clone; other rows omit it.

>TRBV2|many|13|TRBJ1-1|NA
TGTGCCAGCAGGCTCAGGGAGAACACTGAAGCTTTCTTT
CASRLRENTEAFF
>TRBV5-1|few|13|TRBJ2-7|NA
TGCGCCAGCAGCTTCAGAGGGACCTACGAGCAGTACTTC
CASSFRGTYEQYF
>TRBV20-1|many|15|TRBJ1-2|TRBD1
TGCAGTGCTAGTATTCAGGAGGGGGCAGTCTATGGCTACACCTTC
CSASIQEGAVYGYTF
>TRBV3-1|many|12|TRBJ2-7|NA
TGTGCCAGCAGCCAAGTTTTTTACGAGCAGTACTTC
CASSQVFYEQYF
>TRBV5-4|few|15|TRBJ1-1|NA
TGTGCCACCATACGCCCAGGAGCGCGGTATACTGAAGCTTTCTTT
CATIRPGARYTEAFF
>TRBV4-1|few|18|TRBJ1-2|TRBD1
TGCGCCAGCAGCCAAGCCTACCCGCCAGGGGGGGCGAACTATGGCTACACCTTC
CASSQAYPPGGANYGYTF
>TRBV7-9|NA|15|TRBJ1-2|NA
TGTGCCAGCAGCTTAGTTACAGGGACTCCCTATGGCTACACCTTC
CASSLVTGTPYGYTF
>TRBV30|NA|13|TRBJ1-6|TRBD1
TGTGCCGGGAACAGGGGAACGGATTCACCCCTCCACTTT
CAGNRGTDSPLHF
>TRBV19|NA|15|TRBJ2-2|NA
TGTGCCAGTATGGGGGCCGCCGCCCACACCGGGGAGCTGTTTTTT
CASMGAAAHTGELFF
>TRBV30|many|11|TRBJ2-7|NA
TGTGCCTGGAGTGTCTCCTACGAGCAGTACTTC
CAWSVSYEQYF
>TRBV4-1|NA|14|TRBJ2-4|NA
TGCGCCAGCAGCCAAGATCCCAGAAAAAACGTTCAGTACTTC
CASSQDPRKNVQYF
>TRBV30|NA|12|TRBJ2-5|NA
TGTGCCTGGAGGGTTTACCAAGAGACCCAGTACTTC
CAWRVYQETQYF
>TRBV24-1|NA|13|TRBJ2-3|NA
TGTGCCACCAGTGATGCTTGGGGAGATACGCAGTATTTT
CATSDAWGDTQYF
>TRBV5-6|many|15|TRBJ2-1|TRBD2
TGTGCCAGCAGCTGGGGACTAGCGGGATACAATGAGCAGTTCTTC
CASSWGLAGYNEQFF
>TRBV5-1|NA|16|TRBJ2-7|TRBD1
TGCGCCAGCAGCCCCAAAGCCGGGACAGGGTTAGGCGAGCAGTACTTC
CASSPKAGTGLGEQYF
>TRBV2|many|14|TRBJ1-2|TRBD1
TGTGCCAGCAATAGGGACAGGGGATCCTATGGCTACACCTTC
CASNRDRGSYGYTF
>TRBV5-1|NA|18|TRBJ1-2|NA
TGCGCCAGCAGCTTGGTGTCGGGAGGAGGTGATTTAGGTTATGGCTACACCTTC
CASSLVSGGGDLGYGYTF
>TRBV4-2|many|11|TRBJ1-1|NA
TGTGCCAGCAGCAGCGGACGGAAAGCTTTCTTT
CASSSGRKAFF
>TRBV27|NA|13|TRBJ1-2|NA
TGTGCCAGCAGTCCACAGGGCTCCCCTGGCTACACCTTC
CASSPQGSPGYTF
>TRBV29-1|many|12|TRBJ2-7|NA
TGCAGCGTTGAGGAAAGCTCCTACGAGCAGTACTTC
CSVEESSYEQYF
>TRBV24-1|NA|15|TRBJ2-2|NA
TGTGCCACCAGTGATTTGCACAGGAGCACCGGGGAGCTGTTTTTT
CATSDLHRSTGELFF
>TRBV28|few|15|TRBJ1-3|NA
TGTGCCAGCAGTTCCGCAGGGAGTTACTGGAACACCATATATTTT
CASSSAGSYWNTIYF
>TRBV28|many|13|TRBJ2-7|NA
TGTGCCAGCAGTGCCTCCGGGACGGGCGAGCAGTACTTC
CASSASGTGEQYF
>TRBV7-9|many|12|TRBJ2-1|NA
TGTGCCAGCAGCTTAGGGTTTATTGAGCAGTTCTTC
CASSLGFIEQFF
>TRBV2|many|14|TRBJ1-2|TRBD1
TGTGCCAGCAGTGACGAGGGGGCATACTATGGCTACACCTTC
CASSDEGAYYGYTF
>TRBV6-1|many|16|TRBJ2-6|NA
TGTGCCAGCGCAGGCGACGGTCTCTCTGGGGCCAACGTCCTGACTTTC
CASAGDGLSGANVLTF
>TRBV7-2|many|15|TRBJ2-7|NA
TGTGCCAGCAGCTTAGGGATTGGCAAAGGCTACGAGCAGTACTTC
CASSLGIGKGYEQYF
>TRBV27|many|13|TRBJ2-5|NA
TGTGCCAGCAGCTTTCTAGAGTCGGAGACCCAGTACTTC
CASSFLESETQYF
>TRBV12-3/TRBV12-4|many|13|TRBJ2-3|TRBD1
TGTGCCAGCAGCCCCAGGGGGCCAGATACGCAGTATTTT
CASSPRGPDTQYF
>TRBV6-1|NA|14|TRBJ1-1|NA
TGTGCCAGCAGTGAAGTACAGGGGAACACTGAAGCTTTCTTT
CASSEVQGNTEAFF
>TRBV18|many|14|TRBJ2-1|NA
TGTGCCAGCTCACCAGAGGTCGGGGTCCATGAGCAGTTCTTC
CASSPEVGVHEQFF
>TRBV19|few|15|TRBJ1-2|NA
TGTGCCAGTAGTATAGTGTGGACAGCCAACTATGGCTACACCTTC
CASSIVWTANYGYTF
>TRBV11-2|many|13|TRBJ1-2|TRBD1
TGTGCCAGCAGCCGGACAGGGGTCTATGGCTACACCTTC
CASSRTGVYGYTF